This TCR beta chain was documented in a study of T cells in Graves' hyperthyroidism and ophthalmopathy. Turning to the study itself: The blood sample was taken at first diagnosis, before treatment began. Overall study findings and caveats: From stable hyperthyroidism, ophthalmopathy was set apart by a 13 V-J model.

TCR beta CDR3 region amplification was performed from RNA transcripts. Primed by the HTBI set, a first-round RT-PCR was run on the TCR CDR3. From the multiplex PCR reads, TCRdb called clonotypes with MiXCR, one entry per CDR3 protein. The data contain some 490,000 distinct CDR3 sequences, about 20% of them singletons. This CDR3 contains 14 residues. The J segment lost 3 bases and the V segment lost 4 bases, leaving 4 bases of the junction unmatched. Per the germline V gene, CDR1 is SQVTM and CDR2 is ANQGSEA. This clonotype was seen at least ten times. Its antigen is still unknown. Clinical symptoms, serum thyroxine, TRAb, thyroid ultrasound and orbital computed tomography established diagnosis.

The sequenced sample consisted of blood. The sequence was obtained from a woman aged 70 to 79 with Graves' ophthalmopathy. The chain links TRBV29-1 to TRBJ2-3, with 10 bases identical to TRBD2. CDR3 DNA: TGCAGCGTTGGTTCTAGCGGGAGTACAGATACGCAGTATTTT. As protein: CSVGSSGSTDTQYF.